The 30 T cell receptor beta chains presented below share a single source sample, sequenced in a study of CD8 T cells in ankylosing spondylitis. Findings of the study overall: Blood from ankylosing spondylitis patients appeared to carry a characteristic eight-variant TCR beta motif.

A single record per CDR3 protein comes from TCRdb applying MiXCR to the 5' RACE reads. The sample lists approximately 500,000 distinct CDR3 sequences, roughly 13% occurring once. These receptors' antigens are unknown. Sequenced input: blood, either unsorted or a sorted T cell fraction (not recorded which). All receptors come from a male donor with ankylosing spondylitis.

This clonotype was detected a few times. The chain links TRBV6-1 to TRBJ2-1; D is unresolved. The CDR3 extends over 14 amino acids. The V and J ends lost 6 bases and 7 bases respectively, with 16 bases between them. Germline V lookup: CDR1 MNHNS, CDR2 SASEGT. DNA of the CDR3: TGTGCCAGCAGCCACGAACGGTTAGGGAATGAGCAGTTCTTC. It encodes CASSHERLGNEQFF.

This clonotype showed up just a few times. This chain connects TRBV24-1 to TRBJ2-3; D gene uncertain. V was clipped by 1 base and J by 4 bases, with 8 bases between them. CDR1 and CDR2 (germline): KGHDR, SFDVKD. The CDR3 loop spans 14 amino acids. CDR3 in amino acids: CATSDFVYPDTQYF. DNA of the CDR3: TGTGCCACCAGTGATTTCGTCTATCCAGATACGCAGTATTTT.

The table lists this clonotype with a few counts. V is TRBV2 and J is TRBJ1-4, with TRBD1 as a possible D gene (5 bases). This CDR3 contains 14 residues. Germline values: CDR1 SNHLY, CDR2 FYNNEI. Trimming shortened V by 5 bases and J by 3 bases, and 10 bases separated the two germline ends. This CDR3 reads CASSFDRANEKLFF. The DNA for the CDR3 is TGTGCCAGCAGTTTTGACAGAGCTAATGAAAAACTGTTTTTT.

The CDR3 region has the DNA TGTGCCAGCAGTGACCGCAGTGCGGCTTCCAATCAGCCCCAGCATTTT. This encodes CASSDRSAASNQPQHF. The genes are TRBV6-1 and TRBJ1-5; unclear D gene. The V and J ends lost 3 bases and 3 bases respectively, with 15 bases between them. The CDR3 contains 16 residues. Germline CDR1 MNHNS, CDR2 SASEGT.

The chain has TRBV20-1 and TRBJ1-2, with D uncertain. Per the germline V gene, CDR1 is DFQATT and CDR2 is SNEGSKA (reference sequence). The CDR3 loop spans 14 amino acids. V was shortened by 5 bases and J by 0 bases, with 13 bases between the two germline ends. CDR3 bases: TGCAGTGCTCCTGTCTGGAAATCTAACTATGGCTACACCTTC. The encoded protein is CSAPVWKSNYGYTF.

The V call is TRBV6-1, the J call TRBJ2-6, with 7 bases aligning to TRBD1. The CDR3 is 18 amino acids. The junction had 12 bases not matched to a gene; V was cut back by 7 bases and J by 0 bases. Germline V gene sequence: CDR1 MNHNS, CDR2 SASEGT. Written as DNA, the CDR3 is TGTGCCAGCAACCCGCGACAGGGAACCGTCTCTGGGGCCAACGTCCTGACTTTC. It codes for CASNPRQGTVSGANVLTF.

This clonotype was detected ten times or more. This chain connects TRBV12-3 or TRBV12-4 to TRBJ1-5; D ambiguous. Trimming left V 6 bases short and J 3 bases short, with 9 bases between. The CDR3 sequence is 13 residues long. The CDR3: CASRRDNNQPQHF. The CDR3 DNA reads TGTGCCAGCAGACGTGACAACAATCAGCCCCAGCATTTT.

This clonotype occurred a few times. The chain uses TRBV20-1 and TRBJ2-7, with 12 bases matching TRBD2. The V segment lost 5 bases and the J segment 1 base; nucleotides outside the gene matches: 3. This CDR3 contains 14 residues. Germline assignment: CDR1 DFQATT and CDR2 SNEGSKA (reference sequence). CDR3 sequence: CSARLAGASYEQYF. In DNA, the CDR3 is TGCAGTGCTCGACTAGCGGGAGCGTCCTACGAGCAGTACTTC.

The rearrangement joins TRBV6-2 or TRBV6-3 to TRBJ2-1, with a tentative D call TRBD1 (5 bases). Deletions cut 6 bases from V and 9 bases from J, with 15 bases between. The length of the CDR3 is 13 residues. Germline V gene sequence: CDR1 MNHEY, CDR2 SVGEGT. CDR3 residues: CASSDLFQGEQFF. The CDR3 bases are TGTGCCAGCAGCGACCTGTTCCAGGGTGAGCAGTTCTTC.

The rearrangement links TRBV7-9 to TRBJ2-7, with TRBD2 identical over 7 bases. Per the germline V gene, CDR1 is SEHNR and CDR2 is FQNEAQ (reference sequence). J lost 4 bases, V lost 5 bases, and 2 bases had no gene match. This CDR3 comprises 12 residues. The CDR3 sequence: CASSRTSYEQYF. The DNA of the CDR3 is TGTGCCAGCAGCCGGACTAGTTACGAGCAGTACTTC.

V gene TRBV10-2 combines with J gene TRBJ1-2; D might be TRBD1 (6 bases). The CDR3 sequence is 13 residues long. In germline, CDR1 is WSHSY, CDR2 SAAADI. V was pared by 8 bases and J by 5 bases, with 15 bases between. The DNA of the CDR3 is TGCGCCAGCCCCGGGACACTCTCTTATGGCTACACCTTC. It translates to CASPGTLSYGYTF.

This clonotype was recorded at least ten times. The gene calls are TRBV5-1 and TRBJ2-7; 11 nucleotides line up with TRBD2. Germline-derived CDR1 and CDR2 are SGHRS and YFSETQ. The V gene end was trimmed by 5 bases and the J gene end by 2 bases; junction bases not matched to a gene: 18. The CDR3 loop spans 19 amino acids. CDR3 in amino acids: CASSSGTGLAGGSPYEQYF. CDR3 nucleotides: TGCGCCAGCAGTTCCGGGACAGGGCTAGCGGGAGGTAGCCCCTACGAGCAGTACTTC.

J is TRBJ2-7 and V is TRBV11-2; 7 bases align to TRBD1. CDR1 is SGHAT and CDR2 is FQNNGV in the germline V gene. The CDR3 has 14 amino acids. The V and J ends lost 8 bases and 2 bases, in that order; junction bases with no gene match: 9. For the CDR3, the DNA is TGTGCCAGCTCGGACAGGCGTCCGACCTACGAGCAGTACTTC. The encoded protein is CASSDRRPTYEQYF.

This clonotype was seen more than once but under ten times. The rearrangement uses TRBV2 and TRBJ2-6; tentatively, D is TRBD1 or TRBD2 (5 bases each). This CDR3 contains 15 residues. CDR1 SNHLY and CDR2 FYNNEI come from the germline V gene. Trimming left V 4 bases short and J 3 bases short, with 10 bases between. The CDR3 spells CASSGGAFGANVLTF. The CDR3, as DNA: TGTGCCAGCAGTGGAGGGGCGTTTGGGGCCAACGTCCTGACTTTC.

This clonotype occurred a few times. The chain is built from TRBV12-3 or TRBV12-4 and TRBJ2-1, with D uncertain. The CDR3 loop spans 15 amino acids. Trimming took 7 bases from V and 1 from J, leaving 14 bases between them. The CDR3 coding sequence is TGTGCCAGCACCAAGGGCTTTGGATCCTACAATGAGCAGTTCTTC. Amino acid sequence: CASTKGFGSYNEQFF.

On this clonotype itself: This sequence may be a read error, since a much larger clone differs from it by one base. The chain couples TRBV20-1 to TRBJ2-7; TRBD2 agrees at 8 bases. The germline V gene has CDR1 DFQATT and CDR2 SNEGSKA (reference sequence). The junction had 10 bases not matched to a gene; V was cut back by 6 bases and J by 0 bases. The CDR3 consists of 15 residues. This CDR3 is CSAREGSGGSYEQYF. Here the CDR3 DNA reads TGCAGTGCCAGGGAGGGGAGCGGGGGCTCCTACGAGCAGTACTTC.

This clonotype appeared a few times. The V call is TRBV28, the J call TRBJ1-2; perhaps TRBD1 as D (6 bases). Trimming cost V 4 bases and J 6 bases, with 9 bases left between them. Germline V gene data show CDR1 as MDHEN and CDR2 as SYDVKM. The CDR3 has 12 residues. The DNA for the CDR3 is TGTGCCAGCAGTTACCACAGGGATGGCTACACCTTC. Its protein product is CASSYHRDGYTF.

V and J are TRBV7-8 and TRBJ1-3, with TRBD1 matching 11 bases. This CDR3 is built from 17 residues. J gave up 1 base and V 5 bases, and 7 bases lay outside the gene matches. Germline lookup yields CDR1 SGHVS and CDR2 FQNEAQ. CDR3 sequence reads: CASSTPGTGGSGNTIYF. As DNA, the CDR3 is TGTGCCAGCAGCACGCCCGGGACAGGGGGTTCTGGAAACACCATATATTTT.

This clonotype has only a few counts. The chain employs TRBV6-1 and TRBJ2-7; possible D gene TRBD2, 5 bases. Germline CDR1 and CDR2: MNHNS and SASEGT. This CDR3 has 16 residues. Trimming left V 3 bases short and J 3 bases short, with 18 bases between. The CDR3 is CASSDAIRGLIYEQYV. The CDR3 nucleotides read TGTGCCAGCAGTGACGCAATTCGAGGGTTAATCTACGAGCAGTACGTC.

V usage is TRBV14 and J usage is TRBJ2-3, with TRBD2 identical over 10 bases. Germline V gene lookup returns CDR1 SGHDN and CDR2 FVKESK. This CDR3 contains 17 residues. V dropped 0 bases and J dropped 0; count of bases not matched to a gene: 3. Here the CDR3 reads CASSQDLAGVSTDTQYF. In DNA form, the CDR3 reads TGTGCCAGCAGCCAAGATCTAGCGGGAGTTAGCACAGATACGCAGTATTTT.

This clonotype was seen a handful of times. The V gene is TRBV5-1, the J gene TRBJ2-5, with D hard to call. CDR1 and CDR2 from the germline V gene are SGHRS and YFSETQ. V shed 5 bases and J shed 4 bases, with 15 bases lying between them. This CDR3 contains 14 residues. CDR3 in DNA: TGCGCCAGCAGTTTCACATGGCTGGGAGAGACCCAGTACTTC. Protein product: CASSFTWLGETQYF. Using reference TRBV5-1 and TRBJ2-5 for the parts outside the CDR3, the full variable domain is KAGVTQTPRYLIKTRGQQVTLSCSPISGHRSVSWYQQTPGQGLQFLFEYFSETQRNKGNFPGRFSGRQFSNSRSEMNVSTLELGDSALYLCASSFTWLGETQYFGPGTRLLVL.

This clonotype was found a few times. V and J are TRBV2 and TRBJ2-3; D is undetermined. In germline, CDR1 is SNHLY, CDR2 FYNNEI. V lost 1 base and J lost 3, with 8 bases in between. The CDR3 is 14 residues long. The CDR3 sequence: CASSEDRWTDTQYF. The CDR3 nucleotides are TGTGCCAGCAGTGAAGACCGGTGGACAGATACGCAGTATTTT.

The table lists this clonotype with a few counts. The chain combines TRBV3-1 with TRBJ2-1; 8 nucleotides line up with TRBD2. This CDR3 is 14 amino acids long. Per the germline V gene, CDR1 is LGHDT and CDR2 is YNNKEL (reference sequence). V lost 1 base, J lost 9 bases, and 5 bases stayed unmatched. The CDR3 coding sequence is TGTGCCAGCAGCCAAGGTAGCGGGAATGGTGAGCAGTTCTTC. Residues: CASSQGSGNGEQFF.

The gene calls are TRBV10-2 and TRBJ2-1; D unresolved. Trimming removed 1 base from V and 8 bases from J, with 12 bases in between. This CDR3 comprises 14 residues. CDR1 is WSHSY and CDR2 is SAAADI in the germline V gene. CDR3 in DNA: TGCGCCAGCAGTGAGTTCACCTATAGTGATGAGCAGTTCTTC. As protein: CASSEFTYSDEQFF.

This clonotype turned up a few times. The chain links TRBV2 to TRBJ1-2, with D hard to call. The CDR3 is 10 amino acids. Germline CDR1 reads SNHLY; CDR2 reads FYNNEI. Trimming removed 6 bases from V and 7 bases from J, with 6 bases in between. The CDR3 DNA reads TGTGCCAGCAGGAAGGGTGGCTACACCTTC. This sequence encodes CASRKGGYTF.

V and J are TRBV20-1 and TRBJ2-3; 9 nucleotides match TRBD2. This CDR3 comprises 15 residues. Looked up from germline, CDR1 is DFQATT and CDR2 is SNEGSKA (reference sequence). Trimming removed 2 bases from V and 2 bases from J; junction bases left unmatched: 5. The CDR3 loop is CSARNPSGTTDTQYF. CDR3 in DNA: TGCAGTGCTAGAAACCCTAGCGGGACCACAGATACGCAGTATTTT.

The CDR3 region is CASSLAPTYEQYV. CDR3 DNA: TGCGCCAGCAGCTTGGCCCCCACTTACGAGCAGTACGTC. The chain links TRBV5-1 to TRBJ2-7; D remains ambiguous. Trimming pared 0 bases from V and 4 bases from J, leaving 8 bases between. Germline lookup yields CDR1 SGHRS and CDR2 YFSETQ. The CDR3 contains 13 residues.

This clonotype was seen ten or more times. This chain links TRBV7-2 with TRBJ2-3; D ambiguous. Germline lookup yields CDR1 SGHTA and CDR2 FQGNSA. This CDR3 spans 15 amino acids. The V end lost 5 bases, the J end lost 0 bases, and 12 bases lay between the germline ends. CDR3 in DNA: TGTGCCAGCAGCCCGGTGGGCAGAAGCACAGATACGCAGTATTTT. It yields the protein CASSPVGRSTDTQYF.

This clonotype was detected a few times. The chain recombines TRBV20-1 with TRBJ1-2; the D is unclear. V was clipped by 5 bases and J by 8 bases, with 15 bases between them. This CDR3 comprises 12 residues. Per the germline V gene, CDR1 is DFQATT and CDR2 is SNEGSKA (reference sequence). CDR3 protein: CSAPDAARGYTF. CDR3 sequence (DNA): TGCAGTGCTCCGGACGCAGCCAGGGGCTACACCTTC.

Relative to its sample, this clonotype is medium-sized (0.01 to 0.1%). The chain employs TRBV20-1 and TRBJ1-5; D not certain. The V end was cut by 5 bases, the J end by 3 bases, with 17 bases between. This CDR3 spans 15 amino acids. Germline V CDR1 and CDR2: DFQATT, SNEGSKA (reference sequence). CDR3 sequence: CSALHRAGPNQPQHF. CDR3 sequence (DNA): TGCAGTGCTCTTCACCGCGCAGGACCCAATCAGCCCCAGCATTTT.